This TCR beta chain was sequenced for a study of glioma-infiltrating T cells after dendritic cell vaccination. Before vaccination, two weeks after the third vaccination, and at progression, PBMC were collected. This clone was seen once. Its cognate antigen is unknown. The germline CDR1 and CDR2 sequences are LGHNT and FRNRAP. Trimming shortened V by 2 bases and J by 6 bases, and 8 bases separated the two germline ends. There are 12 residues in the CDR3. Up to 2 ug genomic DNA was used for TCRB CDR3 amplification. The primer mix had 60 V beta and 13 J beta primers. The assay was immunoSEQ multiplex PCR, and TCRdb's table has in-frame clones only and misses some. The table has about 82,000 clones, 80% to 90% seen once. Overall study results and limits: No direct clonality-survival link was found; a diverse polyclonal response may matter.

The chain is built from TRBV12-5 and TRBJ2-7, with unresolved D. The sample in question was blood, obtained before dendritic cell vaccination. This clonotype was obtained from a human donor with glioblastoma. For the CDR3, the DNA is TGTGCTAGTGGTTTGCAGTCATCCGAGCAGTACTTC. It encodes CASGLQSSEQYF.